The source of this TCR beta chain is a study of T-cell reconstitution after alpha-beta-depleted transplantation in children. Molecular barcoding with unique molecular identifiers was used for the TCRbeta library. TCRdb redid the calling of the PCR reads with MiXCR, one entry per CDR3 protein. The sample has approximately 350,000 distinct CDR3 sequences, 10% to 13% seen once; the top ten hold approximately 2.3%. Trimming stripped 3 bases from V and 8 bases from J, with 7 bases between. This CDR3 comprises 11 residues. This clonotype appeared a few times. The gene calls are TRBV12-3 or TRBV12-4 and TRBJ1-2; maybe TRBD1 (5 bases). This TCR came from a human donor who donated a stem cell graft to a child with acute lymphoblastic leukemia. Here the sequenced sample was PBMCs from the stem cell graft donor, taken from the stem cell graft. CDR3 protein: CASSLGEGYTF. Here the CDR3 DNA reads TGTGCCAGCAGTTTGGGGGAAGGCTACACCTTC.